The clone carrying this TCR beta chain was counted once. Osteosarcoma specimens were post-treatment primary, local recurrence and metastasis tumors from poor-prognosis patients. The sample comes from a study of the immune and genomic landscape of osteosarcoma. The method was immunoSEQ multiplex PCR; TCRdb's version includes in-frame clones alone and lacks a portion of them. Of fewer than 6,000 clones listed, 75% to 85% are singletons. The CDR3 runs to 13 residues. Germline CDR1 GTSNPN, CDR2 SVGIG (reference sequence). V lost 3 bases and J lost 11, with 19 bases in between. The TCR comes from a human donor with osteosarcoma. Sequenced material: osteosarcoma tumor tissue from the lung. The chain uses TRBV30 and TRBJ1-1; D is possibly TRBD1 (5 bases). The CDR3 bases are TGTGCCTGGAGCGGGGACCAGCTAATTGGGGCTTTCTTT. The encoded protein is CAWSGDQLIGAFF.